This T cell receptor (beta chain) was recovered during a study of control samples from healthy donors and cancer patients. TCRdb keeps only in-frame clones here, not all; method: immunoSEQ multiplex PCR. The sample lists over 200,000 clones, roughly 87% occurring once. CDR1 is SGHVS and CDR2 is FQNEAQ in the germline V gene. The germline V and J ends were trimmed by 0 bases and 2 bases, with 5 bases remaining between them. CDR3 length equals 14 residues. The sequence was collected from a woman in her fifties or sixties with lung cancer. Sequencing was done on a sample of PBMCs. The chain links TRBV7-8 to TRBJ2-1; D is ambiguous. In nucleotides, the CDR3 is TGTGCCAGCAGCTTAGCCCCAACCTACAATGAGCAGTTCTTC. It encodes CASSLAPTYNEQFF.